The 22 T cell receptor beta chains below were found in one sample sequenced in a study of T cell responses to AZD1222 COVID-19 vaccine. The repertoire was sequenced with immunoSEQ multiplex PCR; TCRdb's copy has only in-frame clones and lacks some. This table holds tens of thousands of clones, less than 85% found once. The material sequenced was peripheral blood, taken on day 0 of AZD1222 vaccination. Receptor source: an adult in good health.

The chain uses TRBV11-2 and TRBJ1-6; D may be TRBD1 (5 bases). This CDR3 comprises 18 residues. CDR1 and CDR2 from the germline V gene are SGHAT and FQNNGV. V lost 5 bases, J lost 3 bases, and 20 bases lay in between. CDR3 sequence reads: CASSAQGGASVYNSPLHF. In DNA form, the CDR3 reads TGTGCCAGCAGCGCCCAAGGAGGGGCATCCGTCTATAATTCACCCCTCCACTTT.

The gene calls are TRBV19 and TRBJ2-6; D unresolved. The length of the CDR3 is 15 residues. With 4 bases removed from V and 2 bases from J, the gap between germline ends came to 9 bases. In germline, CDR1 is LNHDA, CDR2 SQIVND (reference sequence). CDR3 in amino acids: CASSTSKAGANVLTF. CDR3 DNA: TGTGCCAGTAGTACCTCTAAGGCTGGGGCCAACGTCCTGACTTTC.

The chain carries TRBV27 and TRBJ2-2; D tentatively fits TRBD1 or TRBD2 (5 bases each). The CDR3 length is 14 residues. Trimming took 4 bases from V and 6 from J, leaving 12 bases between them. Germline V gene data show CDR1 as MNHEY and CDR2 as SMNVEV (reference sequence). CDR3 DNA sequence: TGTGCCAGCAGTTCTGGGTTGGGGGCCGGGGAGCTGTTTTTT. It encodes CASSSGLGAGELFF.

J is TRBJ1-3 and V is TRBV28; D unresolved. CDR1 MDHEN and CDR2 SYDVKM come from the germline V gene. This CDR3 spans 14 amino acids. The V and J ends lost 3 bases and 8 bases respectively, with 14 bases between them. This chain's CDR3 is CASSFRQTWHTIYF. The CDR3 DNA sequence: TGTGCCAGCAGTTTCCGGCAGACTTGGCACACCATATATTTT.

The rearrangement joins TRBV19 to TRBJ1-5; D is unresolved. V was trimmed by 5 bases and J by 2 bases, leaving 16 bases between them. This CDR3 region has 16 residues. CDR1 is LNHDA, CDR2 SQIVND, per germline (reference sequence). CDR3 nucleotide sequence: TGTGCCAGTAGTGGACGGACGGCGGAAGGCAATCAGCCCCAGCATTTT. It yields the protein CASSGRTAEGNQPQHF.

The chain combines TRBV19 with TRBJ1-2, with a possible D match to TRBD1 (5 bases). Germline loops: CDR1 LNHDA, CDR2 SQIVND (reference sequence). Trimming shortened V by 0 bases and J by 10 bases, and 6 bases separated the two germline ends. The CDR3 runs to 11 residues. Here the CDR3 reads CASSIEGAYTF. CDR3 coding DNA: TGTGCCAGTAGTATAGAAGGGGCCTACACCTTC.

The rearrangement uses TRBV5-8 and TRBJ2-7; D is unresolved. The CDR3 spans 15 residues. Germline-derived CDR1 and CDR2 are SGHTS and YDEGEE. With 0 bases removed from V and 10 bases from J, the gap between germline ends came to 20 bases. CDR3 amino acids: CASSLESGSPKSQYF. The CDR3 bases are TGTGCCAGCAGCTTGGAATCCGGCAGCCCTAAGTCACAGTACTTC.

This chain uses TRBV9 with TRBJ2-1; 10 positions agree with TRBD1. The germline V gene encodes CDR1 SGDLS and CDR2 YYNGEE. The CDR3 totals 17 residues. J gave up 7 bases and V 3 bases, and 13 bases lay outside the gene matches. DNA of the CDR3: TGTGCCAGCAGCGAGAAGGCTGGGACAGGGGCTTGGAATGAGCAGTTCTTC. Translating gives CASSEKAGTGAWNEQFF.

The V gene is TRBV9, the J gene TRBJ1-5; TRBD1 aligns across 7 bases. With V trimmed by 3 bases and J by 5 bases, 8 bases remained unmatched. CDR3 size: 15 residues. In germline, CDR1 is SGDLS, CDR2 YYNGEE. The CDR3: CASSATGDPDQPQHF. The CDR3 coding sequence is TGTGCCAGCAGCGCTACAGGGGACCCCGATCAGCCCCAGCATTTT.

The chain uses TRBV6-5 and TRBJ2-2; D is unclear. Per the germline V gene, CDR1 is MNHEY and CDR2 is SVGAGI. V lost 6 bases to trimming and J lost 3 bases, with 11 bases between them. The CDR3 covers 14 residues. CDR3 DNA sequence: TGTGCCAGCAGCCCCTGGGTATACACCGGGGAGCTGTTTTTT. Protein product: CASSPWVYTGELFF.

V usage is TRBV20-1 and J usage is TRBJ1-4; no clear D gene. Germline V CDR1 and CDR2: DFQATT, SNEGSKA (reference sequence). The CDR3 is 10 amino acids. V was pared by 3 bases and J by 14 bases, with 10 bases between. This chain's CDR3 is CSASVKRLFF. The CDR3 region has the DNA TGCAGTGCTAGTGTGAAAAGGCTGTTTTTT.

The chain uses TRBV4-3 and TRBJ2-3; 10 bases are a match to TRBD2. Germline lookup yields CDR1 LGHNA and CDR2 YSLEER. CDR3 length: 13 residues. V lost 8 bases to trimming and J lost 5 bases; unmatched junction nucleotides: 4. Written as DNA, the CDR3 is TGCGCCAGCTCCCTAGCGGGAGTAGATACGCAGTATTTT. Protein product: CASSLAGVDTQYF.

V is TRBV7-9 and J is TRBJ2-7, with 7 bases identical to TRBD2. V gave up 1 base and J gave up 3 bases; unmatched junction bases: 9. Germline values: CDR1 SEHNR, CDR2 FQNEAQ (reference sequence). CDR3 length: 16 residues. DNA for the CDR3: TGTGCCAGCAGCTTAGTGGCAGCTAGCGGAGTCTACGAGCAGTACTTC. It encodes CASSLVAASGVYEQYF.

The chain employs TRBV30 and TRBJ2-5; 11 bases fit TRBD2. The CDR3 covers 15 residues. The germline gives CDR1 GTSNPN, CDR2 SVGIG (reference sequence). The V segment lost 0 bases and the J segment 4 bases; nucleotides outside the gene matches: 4. This CDR3 is CAWSVIAGGRETQYF. The DNA of the CDR3 is TGTGCCTGGAGTGTTATAGCGGGAGGGCGAGAGACCCAGTACTTC. Based on the CDR3 plus reference TRBV30 and TRBJ2-5, the full variable domain is SQTIHQWPATLVQPVGSPLSLECTVEGTSNPNLYWYRQAAGRGLQLLFYSVGIGQISSEVPQNLSASRPQDRQFILSSKKLLLSDSGFYLCAWSVIAGGRETQYFGPGTRLLVL.

The genes are TRBV3-1 (or the pseudogene TRBV3-2) and TRBJ1-6, with D unresolved. This CDR3 has 13 amino acids. Between the trimmed V and J ends, which lost 2 bases and 6 bases, there was a span of 5 bases. CDR1 and CDR2 from the germline V gene are LGHDT and YNNKEL (reference sequence). The DNA of the CDR3 is TGTGCCAGCAGCCAATCAAGTAATTCACCCCTCCACTTT. Translated, it gives CASSQSSNSPLHF.

The chain uses TRBV27 and TRBJ2-7; the match to TRBD2 covers 7 bases. Germline V CDR1 and CDR2: MNHEY, SMNVEV (reference sequence). The CDR3 covers 13 residues. Trimming at V came to 5 bases and at J to 5 bases, leaving 6 bases not matched to a gene. The CDR3 nucleotides read TGTGCCAGCAGTAGGCAGGGAGGGAACGAGCAGTACTTC. Residues: CASSRQGGNEQYF.

The chain uses TRBV3-1 (or the pseudogene TRBV3-2) and TRBJ2-5; TRBD2 agrees at 11 bases. CDR1 and CDR2 from the germline V gene are LGHDT and YNNKEL (reference sequence). The V and J ends lost 6 bases and 5 bases, in that order; junction bases with no gene match: 11. This CDR3 has 16 amino acids. This CDR3 is CASSRVLAGGHETQYF. The CDR3 DNA reads as TGTGCCAGCAGTCGGGTTCTAGCGGGAGGACATGAGACCCAGTACTTC.

The CDR3 here is CASETTGGSTDTQYF. As DNA, the CDR3 is TGTGCCAGCGAGACCACAGGGGGTAGCACAGATACGCAGTATTTT. The J gene is TRBJ2-3, the V gene TRBV6-6, with 8 bases lining up with TRBD1. There are 15 residues in the CDR3. Germline-derived CDR1 and CDR2 are MNHNY and SVGAGI (reference sequence). The V segment lost 8 bases and the J segment 0 bases; nucleotides outside the gene matches: 7.

The CDR3 protein is CACRADTGELFF. The DNA of the CDR3 is TGTGCCTGCCGGGCCGACACCGGGGAGCTGTTTTTT. This chain links TRBV12-3 or TRBV12-4 with TRBJ2-2; unclear D gene. Trimming removed 11 bases from V and 3 bases from J, with 10 bases in between. The CDR3 runs to 12 residues.

This clone was recorded once. In DNA, the CDR3 is TGTGCCAGTAGGAGAGGGGACAGGGAGCATGGCTACACCTTC. It specifies CASRRGDREHGYTF. V gene TRBV19 combines with J gene TRBJ1-2; TRBD1 matches 9 bases. This CDR3 has 14 amino acids. Trimming at V came to 6 bases and at J to 6 bases, leaving 8 bases not matched to a gene. The germline V gene encodes CDR1 LNHDA and CDR2 SQIVND (reference sequence).

This sequence joins TRBV30 and TRBJ1-4; D is unclear. Germline assignment: CDR1 GTSNPN and CDR2 SVGIG (reference sequence). Trimming cost V 0 bases and J 8 bases, with 7 bases left between them. The CDR3 sequence is 12 residues long. CDR3 region: CAWSVPEEKLFF. CDR3 sequence (DNA): TGTGCCTGGAGTGTGCCGGAAGAAAAACTGTTTTTT.

The chain joins TRBV7-6 to TRBJ2-7, with TRBD2 as a possible D gene (6 bases). V was pared by 6 bases and J by 2 bases, with 17 bases between. This CDR3 has 15 residues. CDR1 SGHVS and CDR2 FNYEAQ come from the germline V gene. CDR3 protein: CASSPASGWTYEQYF. The CDR3, as DNA: TGTGCCAGCAGTCCGGCCAGCGGGTGGACCTACGAGCAGTACTTC.